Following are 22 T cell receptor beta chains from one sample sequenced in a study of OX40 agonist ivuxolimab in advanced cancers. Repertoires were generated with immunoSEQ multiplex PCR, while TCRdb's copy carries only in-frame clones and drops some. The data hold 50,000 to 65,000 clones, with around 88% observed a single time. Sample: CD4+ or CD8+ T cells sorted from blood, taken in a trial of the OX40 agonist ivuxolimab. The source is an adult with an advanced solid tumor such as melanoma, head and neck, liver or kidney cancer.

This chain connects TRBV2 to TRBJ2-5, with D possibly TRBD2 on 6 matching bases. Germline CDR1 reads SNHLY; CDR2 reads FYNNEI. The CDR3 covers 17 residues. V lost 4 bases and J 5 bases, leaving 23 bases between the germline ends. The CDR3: CASSGTGLSSFSETQYF. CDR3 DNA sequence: TGTGCCAGCAGTGGCACGGGACTCTCTAGTTTCTCCGAGACCCAGTACTTC.

This CDR3 reads CASSLRLAGTGSYEQYF. Written as DNA, the CDR3 is TGTGCCAGCAGCTTGAGACTAGCGGGAACTGGGTCCTACGAGCAGTACTTC. The rearrangement joins TRBV5-4 to TRBJ2-7; TRBD2 matches 11 bases. After removal of 1 base from V and 1 base from J, the junction contained 7 bases not matched to a gene. CDR1 SGHNT and CDR2 YYREEE come from the germline V gene (reference sequence). The length of the CDR3 is 17 residues.

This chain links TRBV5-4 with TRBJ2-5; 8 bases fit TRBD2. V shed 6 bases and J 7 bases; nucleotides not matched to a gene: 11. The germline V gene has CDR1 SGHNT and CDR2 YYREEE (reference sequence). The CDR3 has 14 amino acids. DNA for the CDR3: TGTGCCAGCACCCTTGCAGGACTAGCTGGGACCCAGTACTTC. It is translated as CASTLAGLAGTQYF.

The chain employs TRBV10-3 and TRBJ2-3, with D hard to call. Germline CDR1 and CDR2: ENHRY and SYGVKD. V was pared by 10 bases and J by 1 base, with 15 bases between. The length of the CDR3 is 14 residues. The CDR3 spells CASGMGWRTDTQYF. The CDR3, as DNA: TGTGCCAGCGGAATGGGCTGGCGCACAGATACGCAGTATTTT.

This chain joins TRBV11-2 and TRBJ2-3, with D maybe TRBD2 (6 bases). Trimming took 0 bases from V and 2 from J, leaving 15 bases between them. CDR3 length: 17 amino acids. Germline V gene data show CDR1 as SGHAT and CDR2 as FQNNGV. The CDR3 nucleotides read TGTGCCAGCAGCTTAGATTCTTGGGGGACTGACACAGATACGCAGTATTTT. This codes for CASSLDSWGTDTDTQYF. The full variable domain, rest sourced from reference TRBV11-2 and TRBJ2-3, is EAGVAQSPRYKIIEKRQSVAFWCNPISGHATLYWYQQILGQGPKLLIQFQNNGVVDDSQLPKDRFSAERLKGVDSTLKIQPAKLEDSAVYLCASSLDSWGTDTDTQYFGPGTRLTVL.

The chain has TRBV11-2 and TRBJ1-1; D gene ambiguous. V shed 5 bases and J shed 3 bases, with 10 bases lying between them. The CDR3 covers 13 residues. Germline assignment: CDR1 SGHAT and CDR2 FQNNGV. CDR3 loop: CASSPQLDTEAFF. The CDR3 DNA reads TGTGCCAGCAGCCCCCAGCTGGACACTGAAGCTTTCTTT.

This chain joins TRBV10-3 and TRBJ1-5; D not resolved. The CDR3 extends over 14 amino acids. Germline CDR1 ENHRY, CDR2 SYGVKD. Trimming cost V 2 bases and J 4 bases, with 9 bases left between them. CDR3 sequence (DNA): TGTGCCATCAGTGAGAGGTCAGAAAATCAGCCCCAGCATTTT. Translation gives CAISERSENQPQHF.

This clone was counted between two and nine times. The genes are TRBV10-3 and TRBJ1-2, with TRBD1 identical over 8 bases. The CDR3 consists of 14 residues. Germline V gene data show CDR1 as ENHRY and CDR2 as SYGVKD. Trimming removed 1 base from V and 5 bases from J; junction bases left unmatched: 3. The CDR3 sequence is CAISELTGEYGYTF. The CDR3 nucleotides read TGTGCCATCAGTGAGTTGACAGGGGAATATGGCTACACCTTC.

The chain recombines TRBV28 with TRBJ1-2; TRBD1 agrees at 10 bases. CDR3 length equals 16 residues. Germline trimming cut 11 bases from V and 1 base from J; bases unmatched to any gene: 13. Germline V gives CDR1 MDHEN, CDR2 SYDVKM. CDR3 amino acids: CALQGDRGLSNYGYTF. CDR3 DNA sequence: TGTGCCCTGCAGGGAGACAGGGGGCTGAGTAACTATGGCTACACCTTC.

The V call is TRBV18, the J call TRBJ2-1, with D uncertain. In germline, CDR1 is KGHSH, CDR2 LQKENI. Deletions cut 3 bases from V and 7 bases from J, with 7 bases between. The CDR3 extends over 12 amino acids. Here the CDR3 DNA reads TGTGCCAGCTCACCTGACTCGAATGAGCAGTTCTTC. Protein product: CASSPDSNEQFF.

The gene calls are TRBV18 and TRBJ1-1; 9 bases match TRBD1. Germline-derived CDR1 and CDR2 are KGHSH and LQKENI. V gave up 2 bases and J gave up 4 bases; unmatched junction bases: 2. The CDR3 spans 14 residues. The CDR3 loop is CASSPGTGSTEAFF. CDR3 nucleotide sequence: TGTGCCAGCTCACCAGGGACAGGGAGCACTGAAGCTTTCTTT.

Here the CDR3 reads CASIGGARVYATNEKLFF. Written as DNA, the CDR3 is TGTGCCAGCATCGGAGGGGCCAGGGTTTATGCAACTAATGAAAAACTGTTTTTT. The chain uses TRBV9 and TRBJ1-4, with D possibly TRBD1 on 5 matching bases. The V gene's germline CDR1 is SGDLS and CDR2 YYNGEE. The CDR3 loop spans 18 amino acids. V was trimmed by 6 bases and J by 0 bases, leaving 21 bases between them.

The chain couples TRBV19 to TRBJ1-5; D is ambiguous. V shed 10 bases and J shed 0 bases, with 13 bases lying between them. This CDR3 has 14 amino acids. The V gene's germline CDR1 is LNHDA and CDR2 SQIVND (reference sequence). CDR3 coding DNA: TGTGCCACCCAACCCGGCGATAGCAATCAGCCCCAGCATTTT. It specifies CATQPGDSNQPQHF.

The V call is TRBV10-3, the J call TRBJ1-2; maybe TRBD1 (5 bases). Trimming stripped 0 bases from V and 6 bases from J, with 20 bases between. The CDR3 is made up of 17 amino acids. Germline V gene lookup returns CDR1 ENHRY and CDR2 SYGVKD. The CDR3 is CAISESGQATRVNGYTF. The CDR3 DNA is TGTGCCATCAGTGAGTCGGGGCAGGCCACCCGGGTAAATGGCTACACCTTC.

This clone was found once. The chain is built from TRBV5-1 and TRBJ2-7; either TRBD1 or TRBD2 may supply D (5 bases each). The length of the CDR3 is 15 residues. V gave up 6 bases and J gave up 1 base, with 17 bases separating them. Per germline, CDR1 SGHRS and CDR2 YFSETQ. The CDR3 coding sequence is TGCGCCAGCACCCCGAGGGGCTCTTCTTCCTACGAGCAGTACTTC. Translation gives CASTPRGSSSYEQYF.

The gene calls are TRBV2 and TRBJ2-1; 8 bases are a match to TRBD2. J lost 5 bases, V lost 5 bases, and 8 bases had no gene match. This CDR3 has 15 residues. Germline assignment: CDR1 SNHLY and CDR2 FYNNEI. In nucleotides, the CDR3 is TGTGCCAGCAGTCCTCAGGGGACTAGACACAATGAGCAGTTCTTC. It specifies CASSPQGTRHNEQFF.

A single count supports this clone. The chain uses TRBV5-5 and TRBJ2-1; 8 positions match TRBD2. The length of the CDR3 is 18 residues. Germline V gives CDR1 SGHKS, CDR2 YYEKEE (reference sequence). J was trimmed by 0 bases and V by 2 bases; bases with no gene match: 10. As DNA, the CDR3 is TGTGCCAGCAGCTTTTCCGCAGCTAGCGGGCTCTCCTACAATGAGCAGTTCTTC. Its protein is CASSFSAASGLSYNEQFF.

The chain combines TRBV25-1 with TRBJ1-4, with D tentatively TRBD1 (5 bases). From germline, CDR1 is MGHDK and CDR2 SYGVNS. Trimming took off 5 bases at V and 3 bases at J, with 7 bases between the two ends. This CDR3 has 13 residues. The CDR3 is CASSRGPNEKLFF. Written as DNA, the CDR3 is TGTGCCAGCAGTCGGGGCCCTAATGAAAAACTGTTTTTT.

CDR3 bases: TGCGCCAGCAGCCAACCCTTACTAGCGGGGGGTTCATGGGAGCAGTTCTTC. Protein sequence: CASSQPLLAGGSWEQFF. The chain recombines TRBV4-1 with TRBJ2-1; the match to TRBD2 covers 12 bases. V dropped 2 bases and J dropped 10; count of bases not matched to a gene: 12. Per germline, CDR1 MGHRA and CDR2 YSYEKL. This CDR3 is 17 amino acids long.

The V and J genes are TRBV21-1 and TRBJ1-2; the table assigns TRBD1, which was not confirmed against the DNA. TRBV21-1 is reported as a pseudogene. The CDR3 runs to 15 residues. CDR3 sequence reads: CARGPDIATNYGYTF. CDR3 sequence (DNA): TGTGCCAGGGGGCCCGACATAGCAACTAACTATGGCTACACCTTC.

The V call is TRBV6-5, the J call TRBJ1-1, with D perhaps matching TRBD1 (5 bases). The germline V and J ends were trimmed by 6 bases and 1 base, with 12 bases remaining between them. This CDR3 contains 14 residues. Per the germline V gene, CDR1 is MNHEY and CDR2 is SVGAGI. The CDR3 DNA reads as TGTGCCAGCAGATACGGGACGGGGAACACTGAAGCTTTCTTT. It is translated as CASRYGTGNTEAFF.

The CDR3 DNA follows: TGTGCCAGCAGCACTAGACAGGGCTGGGACACAGATACGCAGTATTTT. Its translation: CASSTRQGWDTDTQYF. This chain connects TRBV9 to TRBJ2-3; the match to TRBD1 covers 7 bases. Per germline, CDR1 SGDLS and CDR2 YYNGEE. This CDR3 is built from 16 residues. J was trimmed by 2 bases and V by 4 bases; bases with no gene match: 10.